Reported below is one TCR beta chain. Germline CDR1 SGHTA, CDR2 FQGNSA. V shed 1 base and J 3 bases; nucleotides not matched to a gene: 1. CDR3 length: 14 residues. The data are from a study of blood T cell repertoires in COVID-19. Sequencing was performed with immunoSEQ multiplex PCR; in TCRdb, only in-frame clones are kept and a portion is missing. The table records 100,000 to 150,000 clones, around nine tenths of them present only once. The genes are TRBV7-2 and TRBJ2-7, with TRBD2 identical over 9 bases. Sequencing was done on a sample of peripheral blood. This clonotype originated in a man aged 70-80 years with active COVID-19. The CDR3 nucleotides are TGTGCCAGCAGCTTAGGGCGGGAGGGCTACGAGCAGTACTTC. Translated, it gives CASSLGREGYEQYF.